This T cell receptor (beta chain) appears in the sequencing data of a study of blood T cell repertoires in COVID-19. Whole-study context: The study drew acute and convalescent COVID-19 samples from the United States, Italy and Spain. Sources were T cells, B-cell-depleted T cells, or PBMCs; the material itself was cDNA or gDNA.

The CDR3 contains 17 residues. Losses at the gene ends were 0 bases for V and 9 bases for J; bases not matched to a gene: 14. The germline gives CDR1 SGHRS, CDR2 YFSETQ. In the study's own analysis: Reference gene primers were amplified, and this amplification served to estimate nucleated cell counts. Profiling relied on immunoSEQ multiplex PCR, and the TCRdb table lists in-frame clones only, not all of them. The V and J calls and clone size come from that table; D and trimming were worked out from the DNA. The sample holds approximately 150,000 clones, approximately 80% seen once. The specimen sequenced was peripheral blood. The TCR was taken from a woman in her 50s in a cohort sampled during active or convalescent COVID-19. This sequence joins TRBV5-1 and TRBJ2-1, with 8 nucleotides matching TRBD2. The CDR3 region has the DNA TGCGCCAGCAGCTTGGCCCCGGTCGGGGGGGCTCTCGGTGAGCAGTTCTTC. Amino acids: CASSLAPVGGALGEQFF.